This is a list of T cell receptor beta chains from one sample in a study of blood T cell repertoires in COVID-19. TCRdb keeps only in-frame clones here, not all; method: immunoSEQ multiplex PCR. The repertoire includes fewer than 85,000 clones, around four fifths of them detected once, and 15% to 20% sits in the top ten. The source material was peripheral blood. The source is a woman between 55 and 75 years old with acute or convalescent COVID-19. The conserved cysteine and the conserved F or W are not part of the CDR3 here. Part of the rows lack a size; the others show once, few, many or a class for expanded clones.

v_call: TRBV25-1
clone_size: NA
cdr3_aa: ASSAQLQGEAF

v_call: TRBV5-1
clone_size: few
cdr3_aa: ASRFGTGNTEAF

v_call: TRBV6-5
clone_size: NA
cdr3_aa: ASSYEATPGNTIY

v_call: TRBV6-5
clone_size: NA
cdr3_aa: ASSYSSSGGTYEQY

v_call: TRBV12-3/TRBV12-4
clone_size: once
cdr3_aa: ASSSLYEKLF

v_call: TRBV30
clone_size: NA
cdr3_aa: AWSDRGKGYT

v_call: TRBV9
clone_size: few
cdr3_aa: ASSATEYDSPLH

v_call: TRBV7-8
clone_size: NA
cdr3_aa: ASRPGFGNIQY

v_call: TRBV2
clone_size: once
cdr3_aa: ASSEDNRLAATDTQY

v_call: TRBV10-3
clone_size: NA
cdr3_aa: AISELRVSEQY

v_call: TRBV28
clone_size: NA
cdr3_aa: ASRLSQGKFDGYT

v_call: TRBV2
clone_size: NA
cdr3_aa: ATAGLYSNQPQH

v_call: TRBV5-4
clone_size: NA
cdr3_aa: ASSLSGGTQPQH

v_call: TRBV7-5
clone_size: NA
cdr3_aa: ARSSPPEEQY

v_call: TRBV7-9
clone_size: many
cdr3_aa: ASSTGQGGNSPLH

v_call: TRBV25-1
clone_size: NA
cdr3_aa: ASTGTGGSYNSPLH

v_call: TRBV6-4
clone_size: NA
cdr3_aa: ASSDAGVGTDTQY

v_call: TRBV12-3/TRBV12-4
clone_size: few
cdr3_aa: ASSTRHTDTQY

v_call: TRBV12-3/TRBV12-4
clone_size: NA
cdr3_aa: ASCSYNEQF

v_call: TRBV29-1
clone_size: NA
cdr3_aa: SGTGTSDTQY

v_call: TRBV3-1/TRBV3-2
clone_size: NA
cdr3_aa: ASSHGRGLAGGNEQF

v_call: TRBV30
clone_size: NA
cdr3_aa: AWSAGYNEKLF

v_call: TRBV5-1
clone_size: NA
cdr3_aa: ASSLDRADTEAF

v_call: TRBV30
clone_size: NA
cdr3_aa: AWNRDYGYT

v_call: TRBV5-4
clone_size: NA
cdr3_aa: ASSFRGPNVQQY

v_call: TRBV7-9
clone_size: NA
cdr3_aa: ASSRRTGGTEAF

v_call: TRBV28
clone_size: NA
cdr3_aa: ASIRGGYGYT

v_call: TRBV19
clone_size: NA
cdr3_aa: ASQPTTGPYGYT

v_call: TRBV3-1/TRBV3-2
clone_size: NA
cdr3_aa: ASSQSLWSSYNEQF

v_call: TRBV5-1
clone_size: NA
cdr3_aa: ASSLDASGGYNEQF

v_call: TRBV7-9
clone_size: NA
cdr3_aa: ASSRDTSPLH

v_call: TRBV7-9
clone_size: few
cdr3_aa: AIPGGGTEAF

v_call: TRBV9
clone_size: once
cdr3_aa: ASRNRGISGANVLT

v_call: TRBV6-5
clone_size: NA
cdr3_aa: ASIATGDSYEQY

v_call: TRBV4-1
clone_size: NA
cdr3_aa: ASSLQRGDTDTQY

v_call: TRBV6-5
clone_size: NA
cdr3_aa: ASRGLNTEAF

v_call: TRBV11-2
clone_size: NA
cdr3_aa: AVRTGYSEQY

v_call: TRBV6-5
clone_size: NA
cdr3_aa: ASRGAGEGVVQF